Each of the 22 T cell receptor beta chains below was sequenced from the same sample in a study of cytomegalovirus exposure and HLA in healthy donors. The data were produced by immunoSEQ multiplex PCR, yet TCRdb's version contains in-frame clones alone and is incomplete. The sample consists of over 70,000 clones, around 90% of them appearing once. Sequencing was done on a sample of PBMCs. The receptors were sampled from a woman aged 18-29 years in good health and CMV-seropositive.

This chain joins TRBV2 and TRBJ2-2; 10 bases agree with TRBD2. There are 17 residues in the CDR3. CDR1 SNHLY and CDR2 FYNNEI come from the germline V gene. The V segment lost 7 bases and the J segment 4 bases; nucleotides outside the gene matches: 12. CDR3 sequence: CASMGGAGGPSTGELFF. The CDR3 region has the DNA TGTGCCAGCATGGGAGGAGCGGGAGGGCCTAGCACCGGGGAGCTGTTTTTT.

The V gene is TRBV5-1, the J gene TRBJ2-2; TRBD1 might be the D (5 bases). Trimming shortened V by 10 bases and J by 0 bases, and 13 bases separated the two germline ends. The V gene's germline CDR1 is SGHRS and CDR2 YFSETQ. The CDR3 runs 14 residues. The CDR3 nucleotides read TGCGCCGGGGCAATGAATACGAACACCGGGGAGCTGTTTTTT. It codes for CAGAMNTNTGELFF.

The chain has TRBV25-1 and TRBJ1-6, with TRBD1 matching 9 bases. In germline, CDR1 is MGHDK, CDR2 SYGVNS. The CDR3 contains 14 residues. With 5 bases clipped from V and 9 bases from J, the junction kept 5 bases outside the gene matches. The CDR3 sequence: CASSPTGGGSPLHF. CDR3 bases: TGTGCCAGCAGTCCGACAGGGGGGGGTTCACCCCTCCACTTT.

This sequence joins TRBV14 and TRBJ2-1, with TRBD2 matching over 7 bases. CDR1 and CDR2 (germline): SGHDN, FVKESK. The CDR3 covers 14 residues. Losses at the gene ends were 0 bases for V and 13 bases for J; bases not matched to a gene: 9. The CDR3, as DNA: TGTGCCAGCAGCCAAGACCGAGCGGGGTCGGACCAGTTCTTC. Protein product: CASSQDRAGSDQFF. The complete variable domain, with remaining parts taken from reference TRBV14 and TRBJ2-1, reads EAGVTQFPSHSVIEKGQTVTLRCDPISGHDNLYWYRRVMGKEIKFLLHFVKESKQDESGMPNNRFLAERTGGTYSTLKVQPAELEDSGVYFCASSQDRAGSDQFFGPGTRLTVL.

The chain carries TRBV19 and TRBJ2-7; TRBD1 matches 8 bases. Germline CDR1 is LNHDA and CDR2 is SQIVND (reference sequence). V lost 0 bases and J lost 5; bases outside the gene matches: 6. The CDR3 covers 15 residues. The CDR3 here is CASSIDLDRVDEQYF. In nucleotides, the CDR3 is TGTGCCAGTAGTATAGACCTGGACAGGGTCGACGAGCAGTACTTC.

The chain is built from TRBV7-9 and TRBJ1-2; 11 bases map to TRBD1. Germline V gene data show CDR1 as SEHNR and CDR2 as FQNEAQ (reference sequence). J lost 4 bases, V lost 8 bases, and 6 bases had no gene match. The CDR3 is 14 residues long. The CDR3 loop reads CASAPGQGVYGYTF. DNA of the CDR3: TGTGCCAGCGCACCGGGACAGGGGGTCTATGGCTACACCTTC. The complete variable domain, with remaining parts taken from reference TRBV7-9 and TRBJ1-2, reads DTGVSQNPRHKITKRGQNVTFRCDPISEHNRLYWYRQTLGQGPEFLTYFQNEAQLEKSRLLSDRFSAERPKGSFSTLEIQRTEQGDSAMYLCASAPGQGVYGYTFGSGTRLTVV.

This chain connects TRBV4-1 to TRBJ2-7; D perhaps matches TRBD2 (6 bases). Germline V gives CDR1 MGHRA, CDR2 YSYEKL. The CDR3 totals 15 residues. V was shortened by 0 bases and J by 3 bases, with 12 bases between the two germline ends. CDR3 coding DNA: TGCGCCAGCAGCCAAGATAGGGGACTGAACTACGAGCAGTACTTC. This encodes CASSQDRGLNYEQYF.

This chain uses TRBV11-2 with TRBJ2-3; D is perhaps TRBD1 (5 bases). Per germline, CDR1 SGHAT and CDR2 FQNNGV. The length of the CDR3 is 17 residues. V was shortened by 5 bases and J by 5 bases, with 23 bases between the two germline ends. In DNA form, the CDR3 reads TGTGCCAGCAGCCCCCGACCTGCAGGGTTGTTCATAGATACGCAGTATTTT. Amino acid sequence: CASSPRPAGLFIDTQYF. The complete variable domain, with remaining parts taken from reference TRBV11-2 and TRBJ2-3, reads EAGVAQSPRYKIIEKRQSVAFWCNPISGHATLYWYQQILGQGPKLLIQFQNNGVVDDSQLPKDRFSAERLKGVDSTLKIQPAKLEDSAVYLCASSPRPAGLFIDTQYFGPGTRLTVL.

The rearrangement uses TRBV2 and TRBJ2-5; 8 bases agree with TRBD1. CDR1 is SNHLY, CDR2 FYNNEI, per germline. The CDR3 consists of 14 residues. Trimming removed 7 bases from V and 5 bases from J; junction bases left unmatched: 9. The chain's CDR3 is CASITDRGGETQYF. As DNA, the CDR3 is TGTGCCAGCATTACTGACAGGGGTGGGGAGACCCAGTACTTC.

Here the CDR3 DNA reads TGTGCCAGCAGGCACCGGGCAACTAATGAAAAACTGTTTTTT. Protein product: CASRHRATNEKLFF. The chain is built from TRBV6-6 and TRBJ1-4; unclear D gene. The V gene's germline CDR1 is MNHNY and CDR2 SVGAGI (reference sequence). CDR3 size: 14 residues. With 6 bases removed from V and 0 bases from J, the gap between germline ends came to 8 bases.

V usage is TRBV7-2 and J usage is TRBJ1-2; possible D gene TRBD1, 5 bases. V was shortened by 3 bases and J by 1 base, with 15 bases between the two germline ends. The CDR3 spans 16 residues. Germline V gives CDR1 SGHTA, CDR2 FQGNSA. In DNA form, the CDR3 reads TGTGCCAGCAGCTTTCTACAGGACAACATTAACTATGGCTACACCTTC. Residues: CASSFLQDNINYGYTF.

V and J are TRBV11-2 and TRBJ1-6; D is unclear. Germline CDR1 SGHAT, CDR2 FQNNGV. V dropped 4 bases and J dropped 6 bases, with 10 bases sitting between them. The CDR3 totals 14 residues. CDR3 in DNA: TGTGCCAGCAGCTCCGCCGGTTTTAATTCACCCCTCCACTTT. Its protein is CASSSAGFNSPLHF.

The rearrangement uses TRBV4-2 and TRBJ1-2; 9 bases match TRBD1. Germline V gives CDR1 LGHNA, CDR2 YNFKEQ. The CDR3 has 18 amino acids. V shed 3 bases and J 2 bases; nucleotides not matched to a gene: 13. The CDR3 DNA reads as TGTGCCAGCAGCCATATAGGTTTTGCGGGACAGGGAAACTATGGCTACACCTTC. As protein: CASSHIGFAGQGNYGYTF.

The chain joins TRBV13 to TRBJ2-1, with TRBD2 matching over 8 bases. The V gene end was trimmed by 1 base and the J gene end by 4 bases; junction bases not matched to a gene: 0. CDR3 length: 14 residues. The germline V gene has CDR1 PRHDT and CDR2 FYEKMQ (reference sequence). This CDR3 is CASSLAGGYNEQFF. The CDR3 bases are TGTGCCAGCAGCTTAGCGGGGGGGTACAATGAGCAGTTCTTC.

This clone was observed once. The gene calls are TRBV6-5 and TRBJ2-5, with D perhaps TRBD2 (6 bases). The ends were cut back, 2 bases at V and 3 bases at J, with 10 bases in the middle. Germline CDR1 and CDR2: MNHEY and SVGAGI. CDR3 size: 14 residues. The CDR3 spells CASSYGGREETQYF. The CDR3 coding sequence is TGTGCCAGCAGTTACGGGGGGAGAGAAGAGACCCAGTACTTC.

This rearrangement joins TRBV6-5 to TRBJ2-7; 9 bases align to TRBD2. V gave up 5 bases and J gave up 6 bases; unmatched junction bases: 11. The CDR3 is 15 residues long. CDR1 is MNHEY and CDR2 is SVGAGI in the germline V gene. The CDR3 here is CASSVSSGEGGEQYF. The CDR3 DNA reads as TGTGCCAGCAGTGTCTCTAGCGGGGAGGGTGGCGAGCAGTACTTC.

This chain connects TRBV19 to TRBJ2-1; possibly TRBD1 for D (6 bases). The V end lost 5 bases, the J end lost 8 bases, and 22 bases lay between the germline ends. Germline values: CDR1 LNHDA, CDR2 SQIVND (reference sequence). The CDR3 spans 16 residues. The CDR3 nucleotides are TGTGCCAGTAGTGCGCTTAGGACGAAAGGGGGACATGAGCAGTTCTTC. It codes for CASSALRTKGGHEQFF.

The sample holds one count of this clone. V is TRBV28 and J is TRBJ2-7; D is unclear. V was clipped by 6 bases and J by 6 bases, with 9 bases between them. The CDR3 length is 11 residues. CDR1 is MDHEN and CDR2 is SYDVKM in the germline V gene. In DNA, the CDR3 is TGTGCCAGCAGGCTAGTCGGCGAGCAGTACTTC. Residues: CASRLVGEQYF.

The V gene is TRBV18, the J gene TRBJ2-1, with 10 bases that match TRBD1. Per the germline V gene, CDR1 is KGHSH and CDR2 is LQKENI. Germline trimming cut 5 bases from V and 2 bases from J; bases unmatched to any gene: 3. This CDR3 is built from 15 residues. The CDR3 DNA reads TGTGCCAGCTCATCCGGGACAGGGGCCTACAATGAGCAGTTCTTC. It yields the protein CASSSGTGAYNEQFF. The full variable domain, in which reference TRBV18 and TRBJ2-1 provide the parts outside the CDR3, is NAGVMQNPRHLVRRRGQEARLRCSPMKGHSHVYWYRQLPEEGLKFMVYLQKENIIDESGMPKERFSAEFPKEGPSILRIQQVVRGDSAAYFCASSSGTGAYNEQFFGPGTRLTVL.

This clone was found a few times. The rearrangement joins TRBV19 to TRBJ2-2, with D possibly TRBD2 on 6 matching bases. CDR3 size: 14 residues. The V gene's germline CDR1 is LNHDA and CDR2 SQIVND (reference sequence). V lost 7 bases and J 7 bases, leaving 16 bases between the germline ends. The CDR3 DNA sequence: TGTGCCAGTACCCCCCTTTCGGGGGTCGGGGAGCTGTTTTTT. It encodes CASTPLSGVGELFF. The entire variable domain, with the rest obtained from reference TRBV19 and TRBJ2-2, is as follows: DGGITQSPKYLFRKEGQNVTLSCEQNLNHDAMYWYRQDPGQGLRLIYYSQIVNDFQKGDIAEGYSVSREKKESFPLTVTSAQKNPTAFYLCASTPLSGVGELFFGEGSRLTVL.

Comments on this clone: Compared with germline, one end of the junction differs, possibly owing to a read error. The V gene is TRBV7-7, the J gene TRBJ2-1; D perhaps matches TRBD1 (6 bases). The CDR3 contains 16 residues. Germline V gene lookup returns CDR1 SSHAT and CDR2 FNYEAQ (reference sequence). CDR3 sequence (DNA): TGTGCTAGCAGCCCCAATCCGGGACAAATCTACAATGAGCAGTTCTTC. It yields the protein CASSPNPGQIYNEQFF.

V usage is TRBV2 and J usage is TRBJ2-2; D is ambiguous. The CDR3 is 13 amino acids. V lost 3 bases, J lost 3 bases, and 5 bases lay in between. CDR1 is SNHLY, CDR2 FYNNEI, per germline. CDR3 nucleotides: TGTGCCAGCAGTGATGAGTACACCGGGGAGCTGTTTTTT. Its translation is CASSDEYTGELFF.